Listed below are T cell receptor beta chains from one sample, sequenced in a study of cytomegalovirus exposure and HLA in healthy donors. Repertoires were generated with immunoSEQ multiplex PCR, while TCRdb's copy carries only in-frame clones and drops some. This table has about 110,000 clones, about 71% appearing once. The material sequenced was PBMCs. The receptors derive from a boy aged 5-17 years in good health and CMV-seronegative. CDR3s include the opening cysteine and the closing phenylalanine or tryptophan. The order of the fields is V gene, J gene, CDR3 protein.

v_gene: TRBV28; j_gene: TRBJ1-2; CDR3aa: CASSWTGFGYTF
v_gene: TRBV27; j_gene: TRBJ2-1; CDR3aa: CASSSGQSSYNEQFF
v_gene: TRBV6-1; j_gene: TRBJ2-5; CDR3aa: CASRPLGGETQYF
v_gene: TRBV5-1; j_gene: TRBJ2-7; CDR3aa: CASSSSRAYEQYF
v_gene: TRBV28; j_gene: TRBJ2-3; CDR3aa: CASSLGLRTDTQYF
v_gene: TRBV5-4; j_gene: TRBJ2-1; CDR3aa: CASSPREGGWNEQFF
v_gene: TRBV5-1; j_gene: TRBJ1-1; CDR3aa: CASSLRQDTEAFF
v_gene: TRBV5-1; j_gene: TRBJ2-7; CDR3aa: CASSPVVQNPPEQYF
v_gene: TRBV2; j_gene: TRBJ2-1; CDR3aa: CASSEWQGRGSQQFF
v_gene: TRBV6-5; j_gene: TRBJ1-6; CDR3aa: CASSRDRLNSPLHF
v_gene: TRBV29-1; j_gene: TRBJ1-2; CDR3aa: CSVEDQDRGLGYTF
v_gene: TRBV27; j_gene: TRBJ2-7; CDR3aa: CASRPSGTYEQYF
v_gene: TRBV30; j_gene: TRBJ1-1; CDR3aa: CAWSSPTGPTNTEAFF
v_gene: TRBV7-9; j_gene: TRBJ1-1; CDR3aa: CASSFSGLRNTEAFF
v_gene: TRBV5-6; j_gene: TRBJ2-2; CDR3aa: CASRGQGSTGELFF
v_gene: TRBV2; j_gene: TRBJ2-1; CDR3aa: CASTGTNTLGVQFF